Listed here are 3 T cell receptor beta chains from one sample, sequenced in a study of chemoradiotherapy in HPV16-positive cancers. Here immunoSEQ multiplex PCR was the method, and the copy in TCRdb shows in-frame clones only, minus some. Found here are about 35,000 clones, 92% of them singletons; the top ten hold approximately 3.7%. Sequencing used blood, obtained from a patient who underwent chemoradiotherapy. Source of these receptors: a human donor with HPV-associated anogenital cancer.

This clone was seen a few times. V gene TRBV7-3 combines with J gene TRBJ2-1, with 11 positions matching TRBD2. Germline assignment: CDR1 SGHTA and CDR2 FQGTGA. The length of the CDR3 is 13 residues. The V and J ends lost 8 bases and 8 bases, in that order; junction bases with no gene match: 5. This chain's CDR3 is CASAASGGYEQFF. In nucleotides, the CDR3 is TGTGCCAGCGCCGCTAGCGGGGGGTATGAGCAGTTCTTC.

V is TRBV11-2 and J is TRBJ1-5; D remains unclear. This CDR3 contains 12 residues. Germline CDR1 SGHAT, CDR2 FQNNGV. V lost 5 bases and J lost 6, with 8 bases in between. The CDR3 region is CASSHGGQPQHF. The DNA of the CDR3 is TGTGCCAGCAGCCATGGAGGTCAGCCCCAGCATTTT.

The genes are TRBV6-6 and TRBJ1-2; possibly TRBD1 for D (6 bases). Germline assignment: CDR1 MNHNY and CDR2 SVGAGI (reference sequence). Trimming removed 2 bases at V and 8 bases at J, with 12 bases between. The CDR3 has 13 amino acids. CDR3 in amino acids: CASSYGGAGGYTF. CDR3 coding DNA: TGTGCCAGCAGTTACGGGGGGGCGGGAGGCTACACCTTC.